This record concerns one T cell receptor beta chain sequence. This CDR3 region has 13 residues. CDR1 is SGHDT and CDR2 is YYEEEE in the germline V gene. The germline V and J ends were trimmed by 1 base and 6 bases, with 11 bases remaining between them. The sample originates from a study of blood T cell repertoires in COVID-19. Study overall: From the United States, Italy and Spain came samples of acute and convalescent COVID-19. The cDNA or gDNA used as material had been derived from T cells, B-cell-depleted T cells, or PBMCs.

Original processing methods: Reference gene primer amplification gave nucleated cell count estimates. TCRdb keeps only in-frame clones here, not all; method: immunoSEQ multiplex PCR. The D gene and trimming were derived from the DNA, and the V and J assignments and clone size from that table. The sample has 110,000 to 150,000 clones; under 80% are singletons. The sequence came from a man of 80 years or more with acute or convalescent COVID-19. V gene TRBV5-6 combines with J gene TRBJ2-7, with D perhaps TRBD1 (7 bases). Sequencing was carried out using peripheral blood. The CDR3 DNA is TGTGCCAGCAGCTTGTATCAGGGGGGCGAGCAGTACTTC. The encoded protein is CASSLYQGGEQYF.